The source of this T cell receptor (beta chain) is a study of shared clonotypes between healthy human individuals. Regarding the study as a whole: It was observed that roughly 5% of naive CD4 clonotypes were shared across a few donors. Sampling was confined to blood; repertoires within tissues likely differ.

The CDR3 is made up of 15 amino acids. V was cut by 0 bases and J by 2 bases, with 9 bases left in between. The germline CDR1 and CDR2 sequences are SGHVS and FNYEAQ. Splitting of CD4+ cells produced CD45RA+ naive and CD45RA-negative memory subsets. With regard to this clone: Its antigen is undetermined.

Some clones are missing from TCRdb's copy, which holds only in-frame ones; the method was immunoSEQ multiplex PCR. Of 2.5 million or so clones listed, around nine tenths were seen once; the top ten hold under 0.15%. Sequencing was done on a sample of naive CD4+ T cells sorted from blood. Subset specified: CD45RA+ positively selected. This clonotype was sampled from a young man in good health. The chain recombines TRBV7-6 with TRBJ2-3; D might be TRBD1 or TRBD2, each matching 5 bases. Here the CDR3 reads CASSLAGTITDTQYF. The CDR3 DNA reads TGTGCCAGCAGCTTAGCCGGGACCATCACAGATACGCAGTATTTT.